What follows are 23 T cell receptor beta chains derived from one specimen sequenced in a study of response to subunit inactivated influenza vaccine. TCRdb processed the RT-PCR reads anew with MiXCR; each CDR3 protein has one entry. The repertoire includes around 200,000 distinct CDR3 sequences, approximately 12% of them detected once, and 25% to 35% sits in the top ten. This same sample was also taken into another study, of T cells expressing NK-cell markers. That work states: Libraries used 5'RACE template switching adding universal primer site and UMIs.

The sample was CD8+ T cells sorted from PBMCs, taken 11 to 12 days after vaccination. The source of these receptors is a man between 50 and 59 years old who received an inactivated influenza vaccine.

This clonotype was observed a handful of times. The CDR3 loop is CATGQGTDTQYF. The CDR3, as DNA: TGTGCCACCGGACAGGGCACAGATACGCAGTATTTT. The rearrangement joins TRBV6-5 to TRBJ2-3, with TRBD1 identical over 7 bases. Germline V gene lookup returns CDR1 MNHEY and CDR2 SVGAGI. J lost 1 base, V lost 10 bases, and 2 bases had no gene match. The CDR3 is 12 residues long.

This clonotype has ten or more counts. This chain joins TRBV7-9 and TRBJ2-1; D not certain. Germline assignment: CDR1 SEHNR and CDR2 FQNEAQ (reference sequence). The CDR3 totals 12 residues. Deletions cut 5 bases from V and 8 bases from J, with 10 bases between. In DNA form, the CDR3 reads TGTGCCAGCAGCCCAGACCTGGATGAGCAGTTCTTC. Protein product: CASSPDLDEQFF.

The rearrangement joins TRBV5-5 to TRBJ1-6; TRBD1 is a possible D gene (6 bases). The CDR3 runs 16 residues. V was trimmed by 0 bases and J by 1 base, leaving 8 bases between them. CDR1 and CDR2 (germline): SGHKS, YYEKEE (reference sequence). This CDR3 is CASSLGQGSYNSPLHF. The DNA of the CDR3 is TGTGCCAGCAGCTTGGGGCAGGGGTCCTATAATTCACCCCTCCACTTT.

The chain combines TRBV29-1 with TRBJ2-3; D may match TRBD1 or TRBD2 (6 bases each). Trimming pared 3 bases from V and 5 bases from J, leaving 15 bases between. Germline V CDR1 and CDR2: SQVTM, ANQGSEA. The CDR3 totals 14 residues. The CDR3 loop is CSVDAAEGGDTQYF. The CDR3 bases are TGCAGCGTTGATGCCGCGGAGGGGGGAGATACGCAGTATTTT.

This chain connects TRBV20-1 to TRBJ1-2; 9 bases map to TRBD1. CDR3 length: 13 residues. With V trimmed by 5 bases and J by 3 bases, 4 bases remained unmatched. In germline, CDR1 is DFQATT, CDR2 SNEGSKA (reference sequence). CDR3 nucleotide sequence: TGCAGTGCTCGGGACAGGGAAGACTATGGCTACACCTTC. Its translation: CSARDREDYGYTF.

This clonotype was recorded many times. The chain couples TRBV20-1 to TRBJ2-3; 9 bases match TRBD2. Germline values: CDR1 DFQATT, CDR2 SNEGSKA (reference sequence). The CDR3 is made up of 16 amino acids. V was pared by 0 bases and J by 4 bases, with 8 bases of the junction left unmatched. In DNA form, the CDR3 reads TGCAGTGCTAGAGATCGAGCTAGCGGGATTCCAGATACGCAGTATTTT. Amino acids: CSARDRASGIPDTQYF.

This chain joins TRBV6-1 and TRBJ1-2; D gene uncertain. Trimming shortened V by 2 bases and J by 7 bases, and 14 bases separated the two germline ends. Per the germline V gene, CDR1 is MNHNS and CDR2 is SASEGT. The CDR3 sequence is 14 residues long. The CDR3 region has the DNA TGTGCCAGCAGTGAACAGCAGTACTATGGTGGCTACACCTTC. Protein product: CASSEQQYYGGYTF.

This clonotype was observed many times. The rearrangement links TRBV7-9 to TRBJ1-2; D remains unclear. The CDR3 contains 11 residues. Trimming took 6 bases from V and 6 from J, leaving 8 bases between them. The germline V gene has CDR1 SEHNR and CDR2 FQNEAQ (reference sequence). CDR3 nucleotides: TGTGCCAGCAGTTACGGGGATGGCTACACCTTC. Protein sequence: CASSYGDGYTF.

This clonotype was counted only a few times. This sequence joins TRBV7-8 and TRBJ2-1, with 8 bases matching TRBD2. The CDR3 covers 16 residues. Trimming removed 3 bases from V and 3 bases from J; junction bases left unmatched: 7. From germline, CDR1 is SGHVS and CDR2 FQNEAQ. Here the CDR3 reads CASSFRRAGVYNEQFF. The CDR3 DNA is TGTGCCAGCAGCTTCCGTCGAGCGGGAGTCTACAATGAGCAGTTCTTC.

This clonotype was picked up one time. V gene TRBV24-1 combines with J gene TRBJ2-1, with a weak D call TRBD2 (6 bases). CDR1 and CDR2 from the germline V gene are KGHDR and SFDVKD. The CDR3 length is 15 residues. Trimming pared 7 bases from V and 2 bases from J, leaving 14 bases between. DNA for the CDR3: TGTGCCACCAGGGAGGGGAGTGCCCCCTACAATGAGCAGTTCTTC. Translating gives CATREGSAPYNEQFF.

The CDR3 spells CAWGTGSSYNEQFF. The CDR3, as DNA: TGTGCCTGGGGGACAGGCTCCTCCTACAATGAGCAGTTCTTC. The chain couples TRBV30 to TRBJ2-1, with 8 bases identical to TRBD1. The CDR3 runs 14 residues. J lost 0 bases, V lost 5 bases, and 3 bases had no gene match. Germline V gene sequence: CDR1 GTSNPN, CDR2 SVGIG (reference sequence).

This clonotype has a handful of counts. The rearrangement links TRBV2 to TRBJ2-3; 12 bases agree with TRBD2. Germline lookup yields CDR1 SNHLY and CDR2 FYNNEI. V trimming: 6 bases; J trimming: 2 bases; junction bases outside the gene matches: 6. This CDR3 has 16 amino acids. CDR3 DNA: TGTGCCAGCAGCTCTCTAGCGGGAGGGGTCACAGATACGCAGTATTTT. It yields the protein CASSSLAGGVTDTQYF.

This clonotype has at least ten counts. J is TRBJ1-1 and V is TRBV7-8; weak D call: TRBD1 (6 bases). Germline CDR1 SGHVS, CDR2 FQNEAQ. Trimming took 5 bases from V and 5 from J, leaving 21 bases between them. This CDR3 has 16 amino acids. CDR3 sequence reads: CASSPRGGGMGTEAFF. In DNA, the CDR3 is TGTGCCAGCAGCCCGAGGGGGGGGGGAATGGGAACTGAAGCTTTCTTT.

Only a few counts were recorded for this clonotype. The chain recombines TRBV9 with TRBJ2-7; no clear D gene. This CDR3 is built from 12 residues. The germline CDR1 and CDR2 sequences are SGDLS and YYNGEE. V was shortened by 3 bases and J by 5 bases, with 9 bases between the two germline ends. The CDR3 spells CASSARQDEQYF. The CDR3 region has the DNA TGTGCCAGCAGCGCGAGACAAGACGAGCAGTACTTC.

The chain employs TRBV18 and TRBJ2-5; D may be TRBD2 (6 bases). Germline CDR1 and CDR2: KGHSH and LQKENI. V was clipped by 1 base and J by 2 bases, with 14 bases between them. This CDR3 region has 16 residues. The CDR3 nucleotides are TGTGCCAGCTCACCACAGCTTTCGGGGGAACAAGAGACCCAGTACTTC. It translates to CASSPQLSGEQETQYF.

This clonotype was observed a handful of times. DNA of the CDR3: TGTGCCAGCAGCTACCGACCCAATGAGCAGTTCTTC. Its translation is CASSYRPNEQFF. This chain connects TRBV9 to TRBJ2-1; D gene unclear. Germline CDR1 reads SGDLS; CDR2 reads YYNGEE. The CDR3 runs to 12 residues. Trimming took 4 bases from V and 6 from J, leaving 8 bases between them.

The V call is TRBV14, the J call TRBJ1-1; TRBD1 matches at 10 bases. This CDR3 comprises 16 residues. Germline trimming cut 4 bases from V and 0 bases from J; bases unmatched to any gene: 5. Germline CDR1 and CDR2: SGHDN and FVKESK. The CDR3 protein is CASSLDRGLMNTEAFF. The CDR3 DNA is TGTGCCAGCAGCCTAGACAGGGGGCTTATGAACACTGAAGCTTTCTTT.

This clonotype came up a few times. The gene calls are TRBV4-2 and TRBJ2-1, with D hard to call. V was shortened by 1 base and J by 9 bases, with 7 bases between the two germline ends. CDR1 and CDR2 (germline): LGHNA, YNFKEQ. This CDR3 is 12 amino acids long. The CDR3 protein is CASSQGGGEQFF. The CDR3 DNA follows: TGTGCCAGCAGCCAAGGGGGTGGTGAGCAGTTCTTC.

V usage is TRBV7-3 and J usage is TRBJ2-1, with a tentative D call TRBD2 (5 bases). Germline CDR1 reads SGHTA; CDR2 reads FQGTGA. The CDR3 has 16 residues. Trimming removed 2 bases from V and 0 bases from J, with 11 bases in between. The CDR3 nucleotides read TGTGCCAGCAGCTTAGGAAGCACTAGCTCCTACAATGAGCAGTTCTTC. Translation gives CASSLGSTSSYNEQFF.

With respect to this clonotype: A much larger clone differs by one base, so this may be a read error. V gene TRBV4-3 combines with J gene TRBJ1-6; 7 bases map to TRBD1. CDR3 size: 15 residues. J gave up 7 bases and V 3 bases, and 6 bases lay outside the gene matches. Germline V gene data show CDR1 as LGHNA and CDR2 as YSLEER. Here the CDR3 DNA reads TGCGCCAGCAGCCAGTCGACAGGGTCGAATTCACCCCTCCACTTT. It specifies CASSQSTGSNSPLHF.

This clonotype has a handful of counts. The rearrangement links TRBV10-3 to TRBJ2-7, with D uncertain. The CDR3 is 12 amino acids. Trimming stripped 5 bases from V and 2 bases from J, with 7 bases between. Germline CDR1 and CDR2: ENHRY and SYGVKD. DNA of the CDR3: TGTGCCATCAGTACACCTACCTACGAGCAGTACTTC. Translating it yields CAISTPTYEQYF.

The gene calls are TRBV9 and TRBJ2-1; 7 bases agree with TRBD1. Germline V lookup: CDR1 SGDLS, CDR2 YYNGEE. Trimming cost V 4 bases and J 7 bases; bases outside gene matches: 11. CDR3 length: 15 amino acids. The CDR3, as DNA: TGTGCCAGCAGCCCCCGGACAGGTATGGGTAATGAGCAGTTCTTC. Translating gives CASSPRTGMGNEQFF. The full variable domain, its missing parts supplied by reference TRBV9 and TRBJ2-1, is DSGVTQTPKHLITATGQRVTLRCSPRSGDLSVYWYQQSLDQGLQFLIQYYNGEERAKGNILERFSAQQFPDLHSELNLSSLELGDSALYFCASSPRTGMGNEQFFGPGTRLTVL.

The rearrangement uses TRBV6-5 and TRBJ2-1; a possible D gene is TRBD2 (6 bases). Germline CDR1 MNHEY, CDR2 SVGAGI. This CDR3 has 18 residues. V dropped 2 bases and J dropped 0 bases, with 17 bases sitting between them. CDR3 in DNA: TGTGCCAGCAGTTACAACCCTCTGCGGGGCGACTCCTACAATGAGCAGTTCTTC. It yields the protein CASSYNPLRGDSYNEQFF.